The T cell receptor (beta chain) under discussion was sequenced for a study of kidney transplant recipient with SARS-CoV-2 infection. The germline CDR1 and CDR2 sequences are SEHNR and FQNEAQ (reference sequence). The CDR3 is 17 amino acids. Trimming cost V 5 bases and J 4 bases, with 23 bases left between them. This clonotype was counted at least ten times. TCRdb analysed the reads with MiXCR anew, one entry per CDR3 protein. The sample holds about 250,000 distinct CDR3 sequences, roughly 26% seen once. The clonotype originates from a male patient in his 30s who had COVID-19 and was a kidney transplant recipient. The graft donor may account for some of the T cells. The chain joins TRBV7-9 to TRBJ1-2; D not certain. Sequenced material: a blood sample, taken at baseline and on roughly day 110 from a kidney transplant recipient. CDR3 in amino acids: CASSRQVYHGKTYGYTF. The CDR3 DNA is TGTGCCAGCAGCCGGCAAGTATACCATGGAAAGACCTATGGCTACACCTTC. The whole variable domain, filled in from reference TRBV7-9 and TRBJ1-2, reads DTGVSQNPRHKITKRGQNVTFRCDPISEHNRLYWYRQTLGQGPEFLTYFQNEAQLEKSRLLSDRFSAERPKGSFSTLEIQRTEQGDSAMYLCASSRQVYHGKTYGYTFGSGTRLTVV.